This T cell receptor (beta chain) derives from a study of blood T cell repertoires in COVID-19. The wider study: COVID-19 samples, acute and convalescent, were from the United States, Italy and Spain.

TCRdb keeps only in-frame clones here, not all; method: immunoSEQ multiplex PCR. The sample holds around 150,000 clones, around 81% seen once. This CDR3 comprises 14 residues. The V and J ends lost 4 bases and 5 bases respectively, with 14 bases between them. CDR1 is LNHDA, CDR2 SQIVND, per germline (reference sequence). The chain links TRBV19 to TRBJ2-5, with D uncertain. This TCR derives from a woman aged 55-70 years with active or convalescent COVID-19. Material for sequencing was peripheral blood. CDR3 in amino acids: CASSTNTAWETQYF. CDR3 DNA: TGTGCCAGTAGTACTAATACAGCATGGGAGACCCAGTACTTC.